This entry lists 8 T cell receptor beta chains sequenced from one sample in a study of PD-L1 blockade in urothelial cancer. Libraries were prepared by immunoSEQ multiplex PCR; TCRdb keeps only in-frame clonotypes and omits some of them. The table includes 46,000 or so clones, about 85% detected once. The sequenced sample was PBMCs, obtained around atezolizumab (anti-PD-L1) treatment. The receptor set was obtained from a man between 60 and 70 years old with urothelial cancer.

The chain links TRBV18 to TRBJ2-3, with 7 bases fitting TRBD1. Trimming at V came to 4 bases and at J to 1 base, leaving 2 bases not matched to a gene. The CDR3 is 14 amino acids. The germline CDR1 and CDR2 sequences are KGHSH and LQKENI. The CDR3 DNA reads TGTGCCAGCTCACGCGGACAGGGCACAGATACGCAGTATTTT. Its translation is CASSRGQGTDTQYF.

J is TRBJ2-5 and V is TRBV10-3; 10 nucleotides line up with TRBD2. CDR1 is ENHRY and CDR2 is SYGVKD in the germline V gene. CDR3 length: 15 amino acids. V shed 4 bases and J 4 bases; nucleotides not matched to a gene: 6. The DNA of the CDR3 is TGTGCCATCAGTGTCGGTAGCGGGGGGCCAGAGACCCAGTACTTC. It encodes CAISVGSGGPETQYF.

V is TRBV5-5 and J is TRBJ2-7; TRBD1 matches 10 bases. V shed 4 bases, J shed 2 bases, and the junction held 9 bases outside the gene matches. This CDR3 contains 16 residues. The germline V gene encodes CDR1 SGHKS and CDR2 YYEKEE (reference sequence). Here the CDR3 DNA reads TGTGCCAGCAGCCTTTCCTCCGGGACAGGGGCCTACGAGCAGTACTTC. The encoded protein is CASSLSSGTGAYEQYF.

The CDR3 DNA reads as TGTGCCAGCACCAGGGCCCAAACCCTCTCCTACGAGCAGTACTTC. Its translation is CASTRAQTLSYEQYF. V gene TRBV6-1 combines with J gene TRBJ2-7, with D perhaps matching TRBD1 (5 bases). V was clipped by 7 bases and J by 0 bases, with 16 bases between them. Germline values: CDR1 MNHNS, CDR2 SASEGT. The CDR3 totals 15 residues.

The chain carries TRBV29-1 and TRBJ2-1; TRBD2 might be the D (5 bases). V lost 2 bases and J 5 bases, leaving 16 bases between the germline ends. From germline, CDR1 is SQVTM and CDR2 ANQGSEA. The CDR3 has 15 amino acids. The CDR3 sequence is CSVETGTGIHNEQFF. The CDR3 region has the DNA TGCAGCGTTGAAACTGGCACGGGGATTCACAATGAGCAGTTCTTC.

The chain uses TRBV4-3 and TRBJ2-2; possibly TRBD1 for D (5 bases). In germline, CDR1 is LGHNA, CDR2 YSLEER. Trimming cost V 0 bases and J 4 bases, with 21 bases left between them. This CDR3 contains 19 residues. The DNA of the CDR3 is TGCGCCAGCAGCCAAGATGCAGGGCCCTCCCTGTTCAGCACCGGGGAGCTGTTTTTT. Protein sequence: CASSQDAGPSLFSTGELFF.

V and J are TRBV7-9 and TRBJ2-1; D is unresolved. V shed 5 bases and J shed 5 bases, with 13 bases lying between them. The CDR3 runs 14 residues. Germline V gives CDR1 SEHNR, CDR2 FQNEAQ (reference sequence). The CDR3 nucleotides read TGTGCCAGCAGCATCCCCCGAGGTGACAATGAGCAGTTCTTC. It translates to CASSIPRGDNEQFF.

This clone was counted a few times. This chain joins TRBV30 and TRBJ1-1; D is ambiguous. Germline V gene data show CDR1 as GTSNPN and CDR2 as SVGIG (reference sequence). The CDR3 spans 12 residues. V lost 3 bases to trimming and J lost 3 bases, with 8 bases between them. In DNA, the CDR3 is TGTGCCTGGAGCGTTCTGTACACTGAAGCTTTCTTT. It specifies CAWSVLYTEAFF.